The rows below give T cell receptor beta chains drawn from one sample of a study of blood T cell repertoires in COVID-19. Assay: immunoSEQ multiplex PCR; the TCRdb copy retains only in-frame clones and omits some. The data contain around 280,000 clones, roughly 90% of them singletons. The sequenced material came from peripheral blood. The receptor source for this set is a young woman with COVID-19, enrolled during active disease. Both conserved end residues are part of each CDR3. The order of the fields is D gene, CDR3 length, J gene, V gene, clone size, CDR3 DNA, CDR3 protein. The D gene is left open where the match is weak. A row's size may be missing; if present it is once, few, many or a size class.

>-|14|TRBJ2-7|TRBV5-4|-
TGTGCCAGCAGCTTGGGTGGTCTTCTACTGGAGCAGTACTTC
CASSLGGLLLEQYF
>TRBD2|14|TRBJ2-1|TRBV27|-
TGTGCCAGCAGTTCTAGCGGGCCCTACAATGAGCAGTTCTTC
CASSSSGPYNEQFF
>-|13|TRBJ2-7|TRBV28|-
TGTGCCAGCAGCCAGGACATGGGGTACGAGCAGTACTTC
CASSQDMGYEQYF
>TRBD2|14|TRBJ2-5|TRBV30|-
TGTGCCTGGAGTACCCCGGGGGGGCAGGGGACCCAGTACTTC
CAWSTPGGQGTQYF
>-|14|TRBJ1-1|TRBV5-1|once
TGCGCCAGCTCCCAAATAGGGGCCGTTACTGAAGCTTTCTTT
CASSQIGAVTEAFF
>-|14|TRBJ2-7|TRBV30|-
TGTGCCTGGAGTGGGGCTTCGGGGAGATCCGAGCAGTACTTC
CAWSGASGRSEQYF
>TRBD1|15|TRBJ1-4|TRBV7-8|-
TGTGCCAGCAGCGTCCAACAGGGGGGAGGAGAAAAACTGTTTTTT
CASSVQQGGGEKLFF
>-|13|TRBJ1-3|TRBV29-1|few
TGCAGCGTTGCAACGGAGGCTAGAAACACCATATATTTT
CSVATEARNTIYF
>-|11|TRBJ1-1|TRBV29-1|-
TGCAGCGTCGGAGGGGAAACTGAAGCTTTCTTT
CSVGGETEAFF
>-|14|TRBJ1-5|TRBV5-5|-
TGTGCCAGCAGCTTCGCCTATAGCAATCAGCCCCAGCATTTT
CASSFAYSNQPQHF
>-|13|TRBJ1-3|TRBV28|-
TGTGCCAGCAGTTTACAAACTGGAAACACCATATATTTT
CASSLQTGNTIYF
>-|14|TRBJ1-1|TRBV2|-
TGTGCCAGCGAAAGTGGGTCGAGGAATGCTGAAGCTTTCTTT
CASESGSRNAEAFF
>TRBD2|16|TRBJ2-2|TRBV19|-
TGTGCCAGTAGTATAGTGACGGGAGGGCCAACCGGGGAGCTGTTTTTT
CASSIVTGGPTGELFF
>-|15|TRBJ2-3|TRBV20-1|-
TGCAGTGCTAGTACCCCCAGGGGAGTGACAGATACGCAGTATTTT
CSASTPRGVTDTQYF
>-|15|TRBJ2-2|TRBV27|-
TGTGCCAGCAGCCAAGCCCTCGTTAGCACCGGGGAGCTGTTTTTT
CASSQALVSTGELFF
>-|16|TRBJ2-1|TRBV10-1|-
TGCGCCAGCAGTGAGCAGACAGGAGGAGTGGGAAATGAGCAGTTCTTC
CASSEQTGGVGNEQFF
>-|16|TRBJ2-6|TRBV4-3|-
TGCGCCAGCAGCCCCACCACTTTCTCTGGGGCCAACGTCCTGACTTTC
CASSPTTFSGANVLTF
>TRBD2|14|TRBJ2-7|TRBV7-6|-
TGTGCCAGCAGCACCCGGGGGGTTAACTACGAGCAGTACTTC
CASSTRGVNYEQYF
>TRBD1|14|TRBJ2-3|TRBV6-5|once
TGTGCCAGCAGACCGGGACAGAGTCAGGATACGCAGTATTTT
CASRPGQSQDTQYF
>TRBD1|14|TRBJ2-7|TRBV5-6|-
TGTGCCAGCAGCTTTACCGGGACAGGGCACGAGCAGTACTTC
CASSFTGTGHEQYF
>TRBD1|13|TRBJ1-4|TRBV2|-
TGTGCCAGCACGGGACAGCTTAATGAAAAACTGTTTTTT
CASTGQLNEKLFF
>TRBD1|15|TRBJ1-2|TRBV18|once
TGTGCCAGCTCACCACCGGACAGGGCTAACTATGGCTACACCTTC
CASSPPDRANYGYTF
>-|16|TRBJ2-3|TRBV4-2|once
TGTGCCAGCAGCCAAAATCGGGCCAGGACTACAGATACGCAGTATTTT
CASSQNRARTTDTQYF
>-|15|TRBJ1-2|TRBV3-1/TRBV3-2|-
TGTGCCAGCAGCCTCGAGCCGCATCGGGACTATGGCTACACCTTC
CASSLEPHRDYGYTF
>-|16|TRBJ1-1|TRBV6-5|-
TGTGCCAGCAGTTACGATCGGACGGGGAAGAACACTGAAGCTTTCTTT
CASSYDRTGKNTEAFF